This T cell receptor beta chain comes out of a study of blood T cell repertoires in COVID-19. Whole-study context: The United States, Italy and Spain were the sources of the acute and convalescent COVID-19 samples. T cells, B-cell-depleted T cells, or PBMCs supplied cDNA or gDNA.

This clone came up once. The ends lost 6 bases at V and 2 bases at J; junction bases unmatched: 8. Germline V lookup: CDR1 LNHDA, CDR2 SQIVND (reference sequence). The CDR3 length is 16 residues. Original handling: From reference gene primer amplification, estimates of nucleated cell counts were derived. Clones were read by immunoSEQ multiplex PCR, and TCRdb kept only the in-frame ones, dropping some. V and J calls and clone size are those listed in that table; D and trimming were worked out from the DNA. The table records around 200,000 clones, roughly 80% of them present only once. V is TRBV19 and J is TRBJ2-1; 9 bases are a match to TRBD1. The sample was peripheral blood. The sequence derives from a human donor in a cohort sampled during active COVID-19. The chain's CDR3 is CASRQQGANTYNEQFF. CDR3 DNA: TGTGCCAGTAGACAACAGGGGGCTAACACCTACAATGAGCAGTTCTTC.